This entry features one TCR beta chain sequence. This sample also contains other DNA sequences that code for the same CDR3. This record belongs to a study of blood T cell repertoires in COVID-19. Study details: The United States, Italy and Spain were the sources of the acute and convalescent COVID-19 samples.

Individuals aged roughly 18 to 95 years were recruited from about two dozen US areas. Allocation to cohorts depended on clinical history reported by the participants. In the original processing: Estimates of nucleated cell counts were drawn from the amplification of reference gene primers. The table came from immunoSEQ multiplex PCR; TCRdb's copy has only in-frame clones and leaves some out. The V and J calls and clone size come from that table; D and trimming were worked out from the DNA. The sample contains some 48,000 clones, around 80% of which appear only once. The TCR comes from a woman aged 50 to 60 with acute COVID-19. Sample: PBMCs or T cells enriched from blood (not recorded which).

This CDR3 is CASSLKRNTEAFF. The CDR3 DNA reads as TGTGCCAGCAGCTTAAAGAGGAACACTGAAGCTTTCTTT. J is TRBJ1-1 and V is TRBV11-2; D is ambiguous. CDR1 is SGHAT and CDR2 is FQNNGV in the germline V gene. V dropped 2 bases and J dropped 1 base, with 5 bases sitting between them. The CDR3 totals 13 residues.